The rows below give T cell receptor beta chains drawn from one sample of a study of cytomegalovirus exposure and HLA in healthy donors. Repertoires were generated with immunoSEQ multiplex PCR, while TCRdb's copy carries only in-frame clones and drops some. The table shows under 150,000 clones, with 75% to 85% occurring only once. The sequencing input was PBMCs. The receptors were sampled from a male donor in good health and CMV-seronegative. The CDR3 runs from the conserved cysteine through the conserved F or W. A D gene is named only where the DNA matches it firmly. Some rows mark clone size as missing; the rest say once, few, many or name a class of expanded clone.

J	D	size	V	CDR3	DNA
TRBJ2-7	TRBD1	.	TRBV6-5	CASSSGTGRPNEQYF	TGTGCCAGCAGTTCCGGGACAGGGAGGCCTAACGAGCAGTACTTC
TRBJ2-5	TRBD1	.	TRBV4-3	CASSPRQGPQETQYF	TGCGCCAGCAGCCCAAGACAGGGTCCACAAGAGACCCAGTACTTC
TRBJ2-7	.	.	TRBV18	CASSPFDRSSEQYF	TGTGCCAGCTCACCATTTGACAGGTCATCCGAGCAGTACTTC
TRBJ2-1	TRBD1	.	TRBV19	CASSPGTATYNEQFF	TGTGCCAGTAGTCCCGGGACAGCGACCTACAATGAGCAGTTCTTC
TRBJ1-1	.	few	TRBV4-2	CASSDPGIFTEAFF	TGTGCCAGCAGCGATCCAGGAATTTTCACTGAAGCTTTCTTT
TRBJ2-1	TRBD2	.	TRBV5-3	CARSYLLASGGYYEQFF	TGTGCCAGAAGCTACCTTCTGGCTAGCGGGGGGTACTATGAGCAGTTCTTC
TRBJ2-7	.	.	TRBV7-9	CSSSRGGQSSYEQYF	TGTTCCAGCAGCCGAGGCGGGCAGAGCTCCTACGAGCAGTACTTC
TRBJ1-2	.	few	TRBV5-4	CASSLGQGLNTF	TGTGCCAGCAGCTTGGGGCAGGGGCTGAACACCTTC
TRBJ2-1	.	.	TRBV9	CASSVQGSYNEQFF	TGTGCCAGCAGCGTACAGGGTTCCTACAATGAGCAGTTCTTC
TRBJ2-3	TRBD2	.	TRBV30	CAWSVRGGVNTQYF	TGTGCCTGGAGTGTTCGGGGGGGCGTTAATACGCAGTATTTT
TRBJ1-2	.	.	TRBV4-3	CASSQDLTPNYGYTF	TGCGCCAGCAGCCAAGATCTGACACCTAACTATGGCTACACCTTC
TRBJ2-7	TRBD2	.	TRBV7-2	CASSRGLAVSYEQYF	TGTGCCAGCAGCAGGGGACTAGCGGTCTCCTACGAGCAGTACTTC
TRBJ1-3	TRBD1	.	TRBV27	CASSSRTGRTGNTIYF	TGTGCCAGCAGTTCCCGGACAGGGAGGACTGGAAACACCATATATTTT
TRBJ1-1	.	.	TRBV11-1	CASSPHYRQGAFF	TGTGCCAGCAGCCCGCATTACCGCCAGGGGGCTTTCTTT
TRBJ1-3	.	.	TRBV9	CASSFDRLGGNTIYF	TGTGCCAGCAGCTTTGACAGACTAGGGGGAAACACCATATATTTT
TRBJ1-4	.	.	TRBV29-1	CSVELLNEKLFF	TGCAGCGTTGAACTATTGAACGAAAAACTGTTTTTT
TRBJ1-4	TRBD1	few	TRBV19	CASSIYRGDEKLFF	TGTGCCAGTAGTATTTACAGGGGCGACGAAAAACTGTTTTTT
TRBJ2-2	.	.	TRBV5-1	CASSWTANTGELFF	TGCGCCAGCAGCTGGACAGCGAACACCGGGGAGCTGTTTTTT
TRBJ2-5	.	.	TRBV5-6	CASSLSSNGVQETQYF	TGTGCCAGCAGCCTATCATCCAACGGGGTGCAAGAGACCCAGTACTTC
TRBJ2-3	.	.	TRBV10-3	CAIRPGEVADTQYF	TGTGCCATCAGGCCGGGGGAGGTGGCAGATACGCAGTATTTT
TRBJ1-2	.	.	TRBV7-9	CSSRPGGGGYTF	TGTTCCAGCAGGCCAGGAGGCGGTGGCTACACCTTC
TRBJ2-7	.	few	TRBV7-2	CASSLGNSYEQYF	TGTGCCAGCAGCCTCGGGAACTCCTACGAGCAGTACTTC
TRBJ1-1	.	.	TRBV5-8	CASSPLMGRGKTEAFF	TGTGCCAGCAGCCCCCTTATGGGTCGGGGGAAGACTGAAGCTTTCTTT
TRBJ2-3	.	.	TRBV2	CASRRDGGASTDTQYF	TGTGCCAGCAGGAGGGATGGGGGGGCCAGCACAGATACGCAGTATTTT
TRBJ1-1	.	.	TRBV7-9	CASSLVGVRFTEAFF	TGTGCCAGCAGCTTAGTAGGGGTTCGGTTCACTGAAGCTTTCTTT
TRBJ2-3	.	.	TRBV4-3	CASSQDSRTDTQYF	TGCGCCAGCAGCCAAGATTCTCGTACTGATACGCAGTATTTT
TRBJ2-1	.	.	TRBV27	CASSSRYNEQFF	TGTGCCAGCTCGTCCCGGTACAATGAGCAGTTCTTC
TRBJ1-3	.	.	TRBV2	CASRGHFSGNTIYF	TGTGCCAGCAGGGGACATTTTTCTGGAAACACCATATATTTT
TRBJ2-1	.	.	TRBV27	CASSLGGGGIYNEQFF	TGTGCCAGCAGTTTAGGGGGTGGGGGGATCTACAATGAGCAGTTCTTC
TRBJ2-5	.	.	TRBV27	CASPDLGGQRETQYF	TGTGCCAGCCCGGACCTGGGGGGACAGCGAGAGACCCAGTACTTC
TRBJ1-1	TRBD1	.	TRBV7-9	CASSLGFGSGRGQEAFF	TGTGCCAGCAGCTTAGGATTTGGGTCGGGCAGGGGGCAGGAAGCTTTCTTT
TRBJ1-6	TRBD1	few	TRBV2	CASRTGQGARGNSPLHF	TGTGCCAGCAGGACCGGACAGGGAGCCCGAGGGAATTCACCCCTCCACTTT
TRBJ2-4	TRBD1	.	TRBV19	CASSWGQVLAKNIQYF	TGTGCCAGTAGTTGGGGACAGGTTCTAGCCAAAAACATTCAGTACTTC
TRBJ2-7	.	.	TRBV6-6	CASSYGGAGAYEQYF	TGTGCCAGCAGTTACGGGGGGGCCGGGGCCTACGAGCAGTACTTC
TRBJ2-1	.	.	TRBV7-3	CASSSGGARGASEQFF	TGTGCCAGCAGCTCCGGTGGCGCTCGGGGGGCGTCGGAGCAGTTCTTC
TRBJ2-7	TRBD1	once	TRBV9	CASSARQGSYEQYF	TGTGCCAGCAGCGCCCGACAGGGGAGCTACGAGCAGTACTTC
TRBJ1-5	.	.	TRBV6-5	CASSTPGRGNQPQHF	TGTGCCAGCAGTACCCCAGGGCGAGGCAATCAGCCCCAGCATTTT
TRBJ2-2	.	few	TRBV6-5	CASSYSFSTGELFF	TGTGCCAGCAGTTACTCATTCTCCACCGGGGAGCTGTTTTTT
TRBJ2-7	.	.	TRBV6-5	CASFTRGYEQYF	TGTGCCAGCTTTACCCGGGGCTACGAGCAGTACTTC
TRBJ1-2	TRBD1	.	TRBV6-5	CASSFSGQGEAGYTF	TGTGCCAGCAGTTTTTCGGGACAGGGGGAGGCTGGCTACACCTTC
TRBJ2-5	.	.	TRBV15	CATSSRETQYF	TGTGCCACCAGCAGCCGGGAGACCCAGTACTTC
TRBJ1-5	.	few	TRBV2	CASMGYSNQPQHF	TGTGCCAGCATGGGCTATAGCAATCAGCCCCAGCATTTT
TRBJ2-3	.	.	TRBV4-2	CASSQGGPADPSTDTQYF	TGTGCCAGCAGCCAAGGCGGGCCAGCCGATCCAAGCACAGATACGCAGTATTTT
TRBJ2-2	TRBD1	once	TRBV5-1	CASSPGQFTGELFF	TGCGCCAGCAGCCCGGGACAGTTCACCGGGGAGCTGTTTTTT
TRBJ2-7	TRBD1	few	TRBV6-6	CASSRTGRSGEQYF	TGTGCCAGCAGTCGGACAGGGAGGTCGGGAGAGCAGTACTTC
TRBJ1-2	.	.	TRBV5-6	CASSLGQSQGYTF	TGTGCCAGCAGCCTAGGACAGAGTCAGGGCTACACCTTC
TRBJ1-2	.	once	TRBV9	CASSLTANYGYTF	TGTGCCAGCAGCTTGACAGCTAACTATGGCTACACCTTC
TRBJ2-1	TRBD2	.	TRBV30	CAWSRLERGEQFF	TGTGCCTGGAGTCGATTAGAGCGGGGAGAGCAGTTCTTC
TRBJ2-2	.	.	TRBV6-4	CASSPQENTGELFF	TGTGCCAGCAGCCCCCAGGAGAACACCGGGGAGCTGTTTTTT
TRBJ2-3	.	.	TRBV2	CASSESGGITDTQYF	TGTGCCAGCAGTGAGTCGGGCGGGATCACAGATACGCAGTATTTT
TRBJ1-6	.	few	TRBV2	CASRPRDIYNSPLHF	TGTGCCAGCAGACCTCGGGACATTTATAATTCACCCCTCCACTTT
TRBJ2-5	.	.	TRBV6-5	CASSQGQETQYF	TGTGCCAGCAGTCAGGGGCAAGAGACCCAGTACTTC
TRBJ2-3	TRBD1	.	TRBV2	CASKEQGGADTQYF	TGTGCCAGCAAGGAGCAAGGGGGCGCAGATACGCAGTATTTT
TRBJ2-5	.	few	TRBV7-9	CASSLARGQNQYF	TGTGCCAGCAGCTTAGCGCGGGGGCAGAACCAGTACTTC